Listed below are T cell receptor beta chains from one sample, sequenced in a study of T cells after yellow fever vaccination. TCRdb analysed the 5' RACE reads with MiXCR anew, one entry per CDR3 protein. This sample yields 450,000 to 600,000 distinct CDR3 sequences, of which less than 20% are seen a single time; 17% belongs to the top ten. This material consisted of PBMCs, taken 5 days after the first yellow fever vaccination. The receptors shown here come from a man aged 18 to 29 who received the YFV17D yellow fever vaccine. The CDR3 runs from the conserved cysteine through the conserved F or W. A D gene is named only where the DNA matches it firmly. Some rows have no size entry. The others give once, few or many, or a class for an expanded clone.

CDR3 DNA: TGTGCCAGCTCACTTCGGACAGCATCAACTAATGAAAAACTGTTTTTT; CDR3 protein: CASSLRTASTNEKLFF; D gene: .; J gene: TRBJ1-4; V gene: TRBV18; clone size: .
CDR3 DNA: TGTGCCAGCAGTGAAAAGGGCAGGGCCCATAATTCACCCCTCCACTTT; CDR3 protein: CASSEKGRAHNSPLHF; D gene: .; J gene: TRBJ1-6; V gene: TRBV6-1; clone size: many
CDR3 DNA: TGCGCCAGCCGACAGGGAAACTCACCCCTCCACTTT; CDR3 protein: CASRQGNSPLHF; D gene: TRBD1; J gene: TRBJ1-6; V gene: TRBV4-3; clone size: many
CDR3 DNA: TGTGCCAGCAGCCCCCGGACAGTAGCTGAAGCTTTCTTT; CDR3 protein: CASSPRTVAEAFF; D gene: .; J gene: TRBJ1-1; V gene: TRBV7-3; clone size: .
CDR3 DNA: TGTGCCAGCAGTCCCCGGGGGGACAGGGGGTTCGAGCAGTACTTC; CDR3 protein: CASSPRGDRGFEQYF; D gene: TRBD1; J gene: TRBJ2-7; V gene: TRBV27; clone size: few
CDR3 DNA: TGCAGCGGAGGAGGGGGGAACTATGGCTACACCTTC; CDR3 protein: CSGGGGNYGYTF; D gene: .; J gene: TRBJ1-2; V gene: TRBV29-1; clone size: .
CDR3 DNA: TGTGCCATCAGGACGAGTCCAGATACGCAGTATTTT; CDR3 protein: CAIRTSPDTQYF; D gene: .; J gene: TRBJ2-3; V gene: TRBV10-3; clone size: few
CDR3 DNA: TGTGCCAGCAGTTTAAGCTTGTTGGTCGCGTTTTTGGGGGGCTACACCTTC; CDR3 protein: CASSLSLLVAFLGGYTF; D gene: .; J gene: TRBJ1-2; V gene: TRBV12-3/TRBV12-4; clone size: few
CDR3 DNA: TGTGCCAGCAGTTCCCCACCAGGGGCCAACGTCCTGACTTTC; CDR3 protein: CASSSPPGANVLTF; D gene: .; J gene: TRBJ2-6; V gene: TRBV28; clone size: few
CDR3 DNA: TGTGCCAGCAGCCCCCGGAGGAACCCCAGATCTTCAGAAGCTTTCTTT; CDR3 protein: CASSPRRNPRSSEAFF; D gene: .; J gene: TRBJ1-1; V gene: TRBV7-8; clone size: .
CDR3 DNA: TGTGCCAGCAGCTCACTAGCGGGATTCAATGAGCAGTTCTTC; CDR3 protein: CASSSLAGFNEQFF; D gene: TRBD2; J gene: TRBJ2-1; V gene: TRBV7-3; clone size: .
CDR3 DNA: TGCGCCAGCAGCTTTGGGATCATCAGGGATTATGGCTACACCTTC; CDR3 protein: CASSFGIIRDYGYTF; D gene: .; J gene: TRBJ1-2; V gene: TRBV5-1; clone size: many
CDR3 DNA: TGTGCCAGCAGCTTAACGGGGGGGTTATTATACTCCTACAATGAGCAGTTCTTC; CDR3 protein: CASSLTGGLLYSYNEQFF; D gene: TRBD2; J gene: TRBJ2-1; V gene: TRBV11-1; clone size: .
CDR3 DNA: TGCGCCAGCAGTCAGGGCAAGGGAGAAAATCAGCCCCAGCATTTT; CDR3 protein: CASSQGKGENQPQHF; D gene: .; J gene: TRBJ1-5; V gene: TRBV23-1; clone size: .
CDR3 DNA: TGTGCCAGCAGCGTTGACTCGGCTGAAAGTCAAGAGACCCAGTACTTC; CDR3 protein: CASSVDSAESQETQYF; D gene: .; J gene: TRBJ2-5; V gene: TRBV9; clone size: .
CDR3 DNA: TGTGCCAGCAGCTTATTAAGCGGGGGGAGGAATGAGCAGTTCTTC; CDR3 protein: CASSLLSGGRNEQFF; D gene: TRBD2; J gene: TRBJ2-1; V gene: TRBV7-2; clone size: .
CDR3 DNA: TGTGCCAGCCTTCGGGACAGGGAACATGGCTACACCTTC; CDR3 protein: CASLRDREHGYTF; D gene: TRBD1; J gene: TRBJ1-2; V gene: TRBV6-1; clone size: .
CDR3 DNA: TGTGCCAGCACCCCGGGGAAGGGGACAGATACGCAGTATTTT; CDR3 protein: CASTPGKGTDTQYF; D gene: .; J gene: TRBJ2-3; V gene: TRBV6-1; clone size: few
CDR3 DNA: TGCGCCAGCAGTCACCGGGACGGTCGGTCTTGGGGGGGAGATACGCAGTATTTT; CDR3 protein: CASSHRDGRSWGGDTQYF; D gene: TRBD2; J gene: TRBJ2-3; V gene: TRBV23-1; clone size: few
CDR3 DNA: TGTGCCACCAGTGATTTCCGGGGGGTCCAAGAGACCCAGTACTTC; CDR3 protein: CATSDFRGVQETQYF; D gene: TRBD2; J gene: TRBJ2-5; V gene: TRBV24-1; clone size: many
CDR3 DNA: TGTGCCATCAGAAGGGACAGACAAGAGACCCAGTACTTC; CDR3 protein: CAIRRDRQETQYF; D gene: TRBD1; J gene: TRBJ2-5; V gene: TRBV10-3; clone size: .
CDR3 DNA: TGTGCCAGCAGCTCTAGAAGGGTCCAGGCAACTAATGAAAAACTGTTTTTT; CDR3 protein: CASSSRRVQATNEKLFF; D gene: .; J gene: TRBJ1-4; V gene: TRBV7-8; clone size: .
CDR3 DNA: TGTGCCAGCAGCTTCGGACCCTACAATGAGCAGTTCTTC; CDR3 protein: CASSFGPYNEQFF; D gene: .; J gene: TRBJ2-1; V gene: TRBV7-2; clone size: many
CDR3 DNA: TGTGCCAGCAGCCGAGGACTAGCGGCAGATACGCAGTATTTT; CDR3 protein: CASSRGLAADTQYF; D gene: TRBD2; J gene: TRBJ2-3; V gene: TRBV7-6; clone size: many
CDR3 DNA: TGTGCCAGGACTACTAGCGGGGGGGCCACAGATACGCAGTATTTT; CDR3 protein: CARTTSGGATDTQYF; D gene: TRBD2; J gene: TRBJ2-3; V gene: TRBV27; clone size: few
CDR3 DNA: TGTGCCAGCAGTGGGAGAGCCGGGACAGGAAATTCACCCCTCCACTTT; CDR3 protein: CASSGRAGTGNSPLHF; D gene: TRBD1; J gene: TRBJ1-6; V gene: TRBV6-1; clone size: .
CDR3 DNA: TGTGCCAGCAGCGTGGCCGGGACTATCGGTGAGCAGTTCTTC; CDR3 protein: CASSVAGTIGEQFF; D gene: TRBD2; J gene: TRBJ2-1; V gene: TRBV9; clone size: few